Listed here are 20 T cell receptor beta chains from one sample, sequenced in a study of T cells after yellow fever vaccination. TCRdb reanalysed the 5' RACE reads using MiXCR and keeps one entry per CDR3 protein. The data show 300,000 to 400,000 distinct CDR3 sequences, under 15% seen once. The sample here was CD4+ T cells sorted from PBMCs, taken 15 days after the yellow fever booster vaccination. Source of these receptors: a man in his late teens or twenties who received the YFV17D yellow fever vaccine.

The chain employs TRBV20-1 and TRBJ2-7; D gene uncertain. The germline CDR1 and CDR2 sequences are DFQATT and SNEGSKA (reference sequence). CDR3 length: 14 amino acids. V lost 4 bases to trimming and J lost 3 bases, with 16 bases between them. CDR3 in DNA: TGCAGTGCTATCAACCCGACGTGGGGCTACGAGCAGTACTTC. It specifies CSAINPTWGYEQYF.

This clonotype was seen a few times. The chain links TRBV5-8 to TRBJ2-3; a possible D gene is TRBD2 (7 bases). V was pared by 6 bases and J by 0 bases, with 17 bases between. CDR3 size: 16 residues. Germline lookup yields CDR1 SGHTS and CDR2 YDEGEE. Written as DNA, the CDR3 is TGTGCCAGCACCTGGGGGGGGGCTTATAGCACAGATACGCAGTATTTT. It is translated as CASTWGGAYSTDTQYF. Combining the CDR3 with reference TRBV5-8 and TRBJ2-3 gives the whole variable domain EAGVTQSPTHLIKTRGQQATLRCSPISGHTSVYWYQQALGLGLQFLLWYDEGEERNRGNFPPRFSGRQFPNYSSELNVNALELEDSALYLCASTWGGAYSTDTQYFGPGTRLTVL.

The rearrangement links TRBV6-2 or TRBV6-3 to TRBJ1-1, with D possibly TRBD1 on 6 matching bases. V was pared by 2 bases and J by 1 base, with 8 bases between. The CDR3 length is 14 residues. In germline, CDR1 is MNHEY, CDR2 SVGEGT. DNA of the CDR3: TGTGCCAGCAGTTACGACAGGTCGAACACTGAAGCTTTCTTT. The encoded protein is CASSYDRSNTEAFF.

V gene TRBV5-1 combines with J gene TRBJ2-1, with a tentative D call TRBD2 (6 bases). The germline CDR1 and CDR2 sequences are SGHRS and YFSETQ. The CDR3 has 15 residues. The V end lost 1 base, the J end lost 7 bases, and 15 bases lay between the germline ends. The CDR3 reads CASSLMASEGNEQFF. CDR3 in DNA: TGCGCCAGCAGCTTGATGGCTAGCGAAGGGAATGAGCAGTTCTTC.

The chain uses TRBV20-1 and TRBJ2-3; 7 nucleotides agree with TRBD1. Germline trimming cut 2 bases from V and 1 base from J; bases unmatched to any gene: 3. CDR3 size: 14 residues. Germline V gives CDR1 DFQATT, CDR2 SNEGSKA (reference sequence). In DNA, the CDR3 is TGCAGTGCTAGACCGCAGGGGGGCACAGATACGCAGTATTTT. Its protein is CSARPQGGTDTQYF.

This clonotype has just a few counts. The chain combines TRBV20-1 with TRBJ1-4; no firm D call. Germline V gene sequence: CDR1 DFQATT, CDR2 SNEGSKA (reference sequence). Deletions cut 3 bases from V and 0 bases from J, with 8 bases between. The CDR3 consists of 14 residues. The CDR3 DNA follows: TGCAGTGCTAGCGGCGGTGCAACTAATGAAAAACTGTTTTTT. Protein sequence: CSASGGATNEKLFF.

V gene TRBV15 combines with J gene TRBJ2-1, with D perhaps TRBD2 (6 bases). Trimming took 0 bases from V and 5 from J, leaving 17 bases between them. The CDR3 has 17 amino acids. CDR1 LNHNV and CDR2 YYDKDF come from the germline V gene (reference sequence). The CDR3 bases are TGTGCCACCAGCAGAGATCTTGGCGGGGAGAAAAACAATGAGCAGTTCTTC. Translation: CATSRDLGGEKNNEQFF.

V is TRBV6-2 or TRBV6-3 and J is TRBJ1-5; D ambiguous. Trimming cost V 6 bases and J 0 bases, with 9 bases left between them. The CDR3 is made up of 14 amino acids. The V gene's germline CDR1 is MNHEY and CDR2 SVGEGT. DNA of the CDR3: TGTGCCAGCAGACGCAGTAATAGCAATCAGCCCCAGCATTTT. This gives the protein CASRRSNSNQPQHF.

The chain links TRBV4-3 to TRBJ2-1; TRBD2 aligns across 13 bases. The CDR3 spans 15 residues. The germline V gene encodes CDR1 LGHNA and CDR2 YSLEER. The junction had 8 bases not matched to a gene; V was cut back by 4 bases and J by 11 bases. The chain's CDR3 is CASSPGLAGAFKQFF. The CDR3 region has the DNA TGCGCCAGCAGCCCCGGACTAGCGGGGGCATTTAAGCAGTTCTTC.

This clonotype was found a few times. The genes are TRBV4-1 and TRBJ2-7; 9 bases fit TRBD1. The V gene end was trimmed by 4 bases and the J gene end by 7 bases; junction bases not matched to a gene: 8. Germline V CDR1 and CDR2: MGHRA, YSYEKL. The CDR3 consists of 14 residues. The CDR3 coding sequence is TGCGCCAGCAGCCCTCAACAGGGGGCGGGGGAGCAGTACGTC. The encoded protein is CASSPQQGAGEQYV.

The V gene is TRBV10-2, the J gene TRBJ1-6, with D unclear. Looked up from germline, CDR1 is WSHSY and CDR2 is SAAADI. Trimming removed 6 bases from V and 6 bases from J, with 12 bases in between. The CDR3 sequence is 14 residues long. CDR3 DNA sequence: TGCGCCAGCAGGGCCACCATGGGTAATTCACCCCTCCACTTT. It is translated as CASRATMGNSPLHF.

CDR3 sequence (DNA): TGTGCCAGCAGTTACGGGACAGGGGGCTATAATTCACCCCTCCACTTT. Protein product: CASSYGTGGYNSPLHF. The chain recombines TRBV6-5 with TRBJ1-6; 11 bases agree with TRBD1. The CDR3 is 16 amino acids. V trimming: 2 bases; J trimming: 3 bases; junction bases outside the gene matches: 0. Germline values: CDR1 MNHEY, CDR2 SVGAGI.

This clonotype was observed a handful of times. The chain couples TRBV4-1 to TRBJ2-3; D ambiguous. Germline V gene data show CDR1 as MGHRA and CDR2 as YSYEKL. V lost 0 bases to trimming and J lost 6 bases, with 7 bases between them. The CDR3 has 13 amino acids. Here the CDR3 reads CASSQDQWDTQYF. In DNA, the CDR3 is TGCGCCAGCAGCCAAGATCAGTGGGATACGCAGTATTTT.

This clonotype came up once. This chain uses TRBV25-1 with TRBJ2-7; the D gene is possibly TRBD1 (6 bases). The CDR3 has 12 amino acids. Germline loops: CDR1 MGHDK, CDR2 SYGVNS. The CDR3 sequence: CVVQGSPYEQYV. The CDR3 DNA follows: TGTGTCGTACAGGGAAGTCCCTACGAGCAGTACGTC.

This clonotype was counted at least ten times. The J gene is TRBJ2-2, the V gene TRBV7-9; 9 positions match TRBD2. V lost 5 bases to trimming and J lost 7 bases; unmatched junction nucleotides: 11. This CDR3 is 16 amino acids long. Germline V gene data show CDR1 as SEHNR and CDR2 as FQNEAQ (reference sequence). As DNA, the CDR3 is TGTGCCAGCAGCCCTCCCCGGGCGGGAGGGAACGGGGAGCTGTTTTTT. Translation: CASSPPRAGGNGELFF.

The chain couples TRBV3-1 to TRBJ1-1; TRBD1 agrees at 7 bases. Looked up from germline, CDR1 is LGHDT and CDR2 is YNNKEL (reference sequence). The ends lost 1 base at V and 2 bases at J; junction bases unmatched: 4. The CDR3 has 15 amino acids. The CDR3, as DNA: TGTGCCAGCAGCCAAGGGACAGGTCCTAACACTGAAGCTTTCTTT. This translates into CASSQGTGPNTEAFF.

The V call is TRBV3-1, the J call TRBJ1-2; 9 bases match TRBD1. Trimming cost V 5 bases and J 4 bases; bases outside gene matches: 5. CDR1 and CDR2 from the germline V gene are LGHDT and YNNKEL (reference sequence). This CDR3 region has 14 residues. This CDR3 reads CASSAQTGGYGYTF. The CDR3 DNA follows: TGTGCCAGCAGCGCACAGACAGGGGGCTATGGCTACACCTTC. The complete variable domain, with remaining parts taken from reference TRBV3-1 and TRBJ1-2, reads DTAVSQTPKYLVTQMGNDKSIKCEQNLGHDTMYWYKQDSKKFLKIMFSYNNKELIINETVPNRFSPKSPDKAHLNLHINSLELGDSAVYFCASSAQTGGYGYTFGSGTRLTVV.

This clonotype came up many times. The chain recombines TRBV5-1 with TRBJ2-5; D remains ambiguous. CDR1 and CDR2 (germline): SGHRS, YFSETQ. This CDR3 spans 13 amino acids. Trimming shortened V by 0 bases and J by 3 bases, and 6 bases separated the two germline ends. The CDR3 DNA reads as TGCGCCAGCAGCTTGGGCTCAGAAGAGACCCAGTACTTC. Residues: CASSLGSEETQYF.

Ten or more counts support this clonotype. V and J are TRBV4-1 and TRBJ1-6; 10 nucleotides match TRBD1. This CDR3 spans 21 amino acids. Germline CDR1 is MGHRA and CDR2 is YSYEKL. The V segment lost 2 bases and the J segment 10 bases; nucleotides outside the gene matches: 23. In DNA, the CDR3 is TGCGCCAGCAGCCAACGCCCCGCGCCGGGACAGGGGTCGATCGGCGACTCACCCCTCCACTTT. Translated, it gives CASSQRPAPGQGSIGDSPLHF.

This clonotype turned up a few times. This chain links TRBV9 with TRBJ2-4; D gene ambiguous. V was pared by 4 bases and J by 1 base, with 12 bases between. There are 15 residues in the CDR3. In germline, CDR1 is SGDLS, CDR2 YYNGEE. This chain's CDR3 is CASSPRYSAKNIQYF. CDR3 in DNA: TGTGCCAGCAGCCCTCGGTACAGCGCCAAAAACATTCAGTACTTC.